Listed here is a single T cell receptor (beta chain). The CDR3 has 19 residues. CDR1 is SEHNR, CDR2 FQNEAQ, per germline (reference sequence). Germline trimming cut 5 bases from V and 6 bases from J; bases unmatched to any gene: 22. Next came a second PCR, run for about 6 to 11 cycles, which used a sample-barcoded 5' primer along with a J-beta primer mix. Tagging of each cDNA molecule was performed by a template-switch adaptor with 12 random nucleotides. TCRdb analysed the 5' RACE reads with MiXCR anew, one entry per CDR3 protein. The sample carries over a million distinct CDR3 sequences, over 35% recorded once. This record belongs to a study of blood T cells in healthy people across ages. Staff drew around 10 milliliters of peripheral blood from each donor.

The sample consisted of blood. J is TRBJ2-1 and V is TRBV7-9, with 7 bases matching TRBD2. This receptor was obtained from a woman aged 55-69 years in good health. The CDR3, as DNA: TGTGCCAGCAGCCCCCCGCCCCGCGGGAGTGATATTTTTCGCAATGAGCAGTTCTTC. The encoded protein is CASSPPPRGSDIFRNEQFF.